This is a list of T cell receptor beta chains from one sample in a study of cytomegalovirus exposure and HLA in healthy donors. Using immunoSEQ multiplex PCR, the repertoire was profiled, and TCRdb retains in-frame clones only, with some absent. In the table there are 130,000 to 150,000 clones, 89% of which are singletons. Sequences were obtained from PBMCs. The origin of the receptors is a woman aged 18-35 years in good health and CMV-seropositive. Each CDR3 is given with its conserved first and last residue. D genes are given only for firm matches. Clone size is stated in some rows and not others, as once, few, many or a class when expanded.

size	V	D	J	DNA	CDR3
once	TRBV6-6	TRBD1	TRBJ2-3	TGTGCCAGCAGTGGCCGGGACAGGGGCCCAGATACGCAGTATTTT	CASSGRDRGPDTQYF
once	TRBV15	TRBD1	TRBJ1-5	TGTGCCACCAGCACGGACAGGGTTCATAGCAATCAGCCCCAGCATTTT	CATSTDRVHSNQPQHF
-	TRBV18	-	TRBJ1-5	TGTGCCAGCTCAGGTTCAGGGCCTAGCAATCAGCCCCAGCATTTT	CASSGSGPSNQPQHF
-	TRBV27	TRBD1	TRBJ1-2	TGTGCCAGCAGTTCTCCGGGACAGGGTAACTATGGCTACACCTTC	CASSSPGQGNYGYTF
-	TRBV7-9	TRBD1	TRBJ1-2	TGTGCCAGCAGCTTAGGACAGGGGGGTGACTATGGCTACACCTTC	CASSLGQGGDYGYTF
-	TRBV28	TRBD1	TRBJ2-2	TGTGCCAGCAGTTTAAACCTACGGGACAGGGGAGGAGGGGAGCTGTTTTTT	CASSLNLRDRGGGELFF
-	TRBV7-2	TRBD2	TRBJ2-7	TGTGCCAGCAGCTTAGACGGGGGGATTTACGAGCAGTACTTC	CASSLDGGIYEQYF
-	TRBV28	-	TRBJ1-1	TGTGCCAGCAGCTCAGACTCACCCCCGCGAGCTTTCTTT	CASSSDSPPRAFF
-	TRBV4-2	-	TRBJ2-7	TGTGCCAGCAGCCAAGATCTAAATGTGCCGGGATCCTCCTACGAGCAGTACTTC	CASSQDLNVPGSSYEQYF
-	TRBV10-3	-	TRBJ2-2	TGTGCCACCTCGAACACCGGGGAGCTGTTTTTT	CATSNTGELFF
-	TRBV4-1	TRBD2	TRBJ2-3	TGCGCCAGCAGCCGGGAGACTAGCGGGGGGCACACAGATACGCAGTATTTT	CASSRETSGGHTDTQYF
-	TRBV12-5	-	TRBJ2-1	TGTGCTAGTGGTTGGGGGTCAGGGGTAGGGGATGAGCAGTTCTTC	CASGWGSGVGDEQFF
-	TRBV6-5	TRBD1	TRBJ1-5	TGTGCCAGCAGATCCGGACAGGGAGGGTATCAGCCCCAGCATTTT	CASRSGQGGYQPQHF
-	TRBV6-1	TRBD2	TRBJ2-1	TGTGCCAGCAGTGTAGCGGGGAGTTTCCTAGTTGAGCAGTTCTTC	CASSVAGSFLVEQFF
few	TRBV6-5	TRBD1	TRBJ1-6	TGTGCCAGCAGTCCAAGACAGGGAGCCAATTCACCCCTCCACTTT	CASSPRQGANSPLHF
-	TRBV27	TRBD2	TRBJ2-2	TGTGCCAGCAGTTTCGTACTAGCGGTGAACACCGGGGAGCTGTTTTTT	CASSFVLAVNTGELFF
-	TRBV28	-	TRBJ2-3	TGTGCCAGCAGTTTAGGGTTTGGGACGGGGGGCACAGATACGCAGTATTTT	CASSLGFGTGGTDTQYF
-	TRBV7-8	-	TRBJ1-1	TGTGCCAGCAGCCTCCGAGGCGACACTGAAGCTTTCTTT	CASSLRGDTEAFF
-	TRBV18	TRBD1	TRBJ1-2	TGTGCCAGCTCACCCCAGACAGGGGGGGGCTATGGCTACACCTTC	CASSPQTGGGYGYTF
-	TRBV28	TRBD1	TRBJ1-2	TGTGCCAGCAGCATAACAGGGGGCCTCTATGGCTACACCTTC	CASSITGGLYGYTF